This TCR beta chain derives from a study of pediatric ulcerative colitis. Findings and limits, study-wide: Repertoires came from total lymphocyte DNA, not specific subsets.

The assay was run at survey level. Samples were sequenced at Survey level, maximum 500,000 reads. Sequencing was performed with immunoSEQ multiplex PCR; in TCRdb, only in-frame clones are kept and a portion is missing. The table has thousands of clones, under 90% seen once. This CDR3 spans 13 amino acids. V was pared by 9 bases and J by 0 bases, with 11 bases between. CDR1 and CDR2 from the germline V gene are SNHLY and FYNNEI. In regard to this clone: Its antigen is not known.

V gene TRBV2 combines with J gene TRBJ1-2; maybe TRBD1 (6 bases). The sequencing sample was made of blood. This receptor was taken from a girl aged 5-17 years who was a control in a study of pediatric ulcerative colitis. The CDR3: CARQTGANYGYTF. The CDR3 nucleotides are TGTGCCAGACAGACAGGAGCTAACTATGGCTACACCTTC.